The 27 T cell receptor beta chains listed next were all sequenced from one sample in a study of B cell selection in AIRE deficiency (dated by TCRdb to between 2017 and 2020). The method behind the library was the immunoSEQ multiplex PCR assay. The table comes from immuneACCESS by way of TCRdb, which keeps in-frame sequences with V and J called. Part of the clones is missing from these tables; in studies checked, under half for an unresolved V gene and the rest for unknown reasons. The sample profile shows roughly 24,000 clones; about 90% of them were found once. The ten largest account for 1.1% of the sample. Regulatory T cells were sorted as CD4+CD25hiCD127low/negative cells. Sequenced input: CD4+CD25+ Tregs sorted from PBMCs. These receptors were collected from a human donor in good health.

The rearrangement links TRBV7-9 to TRBJ1-1; the D gene is possibly TRBD1 (5 bases). Germline CDR1 SEHNR, CDR2 FQNEAQ (reference sequence). Trimming stripped 6 bases from V and 2 bases from J, with 13 bases between. The CDR3 length is 14 residues. The CDR3 bases are TGTGCCAGCAGGTGGACCGGGACTAACACTGAAGCTTTCTTT. Its protein product is CASRWTGTNTEAFF.

V is TRBV5-1 and J is TRBJ2-2; possible D gene TRBD2, 6 bases. The germline V gene has CDR1 SGHRS and CDR2 YFSETQ. There are 15 residues in the CDR3. Trimming removed 3 bases from V and 4 bases from J, with 13 bases in between. The CDR3 spells CASSSRPGVTGELFF. CDR3 DNA sequence: TGCGCCAGCAGCTCACGACCGGGAGTCACCGGGGAGCTGTTTTTT.

The V call is TRBV2, the J call TRBJ2-7, with 8 bases matching TRBD1. V shed 11 bases and J 5 bases; nucleotides not matched to a gene: 11. The CDR3 covers 13 residues. The germline CDR1 and CDR2 sequences are SNHLY and FYNNEI. CDR3 sequence (DNA): TGTGCCCGAAAGAGGACAGGGCACGACGAGCAGTACTTC. Translated, it gives CARKRTGHDEQYF.

The chain is built from TRBV7-5 and TRBJ1-1; TRBD1 reflects the table's D call only, with no check against the DNA. TRBV7-5 is described as a pseudogene. CDR3 size: 14 residues. This chain's CDR3 is CASSSQGLNTEAFF. For the CDR3, the DNA is TGTGCCAGCAGCTCGCAGGGTCTGAACACTGAAGCTTTCTTT.

This chain links TRBV7-2 with TRBJ1-2, with 10 bases fitting TRBD1. The germline CDR1 and CDR2 sequences are SGHTA and FQGNSA. The CDR3 consists of 18 residues. The trim removed 2 bases at V and 5 bases at J, leaving 14 bases unmatched. The CDR3 coding sequence is TGTGCCAGCAGCTTAAAATACGCCGGGACAGGGGCTAGTTATGGCTACACCTTC. Translated, it gives CASSLKYAGTGASYGYTF.

The chain has TRBV10-3 and TRBJ2-3, with 10 bases matching TRBD2. From germline, CDR1 is ENHRY and CDR2 SYGVKD. After removal of 6 bases from V and 3 bases from J, the junction contained 6 bases not matched to a gene. CDR3 length: 15 amino acids. Here the CDR3 reads CAIRSGGAWTDTQYF. CDR3 bases: TGTGCCATCAGAAGCGGGGGGGCCTGGACAGATACGCAGTATTTT.

This chain connects TRBV18 to TRBJ1-4, with a tentative D call TRBD1 (6 bases). Trimming removed 3 bases from V and 8 bases from J, with 13 bases in between. This CDR3 region has 14 residues. The germline gives CDR1 KGHSH, CDR2 LQKENI. In nucleotides, the CDR3 is TGTGCCAGCTCACCGGTTACAGGGTCAGAAAAACTGTTTTTT. Its protein product is CASSPVTGSEKLFF.

The chain couples TRBV7-6 to TRBJ1-1; 8 bases match TRBD1. CDR1 and CDR2 from the germline V gene are SGHVS and FNYEAQ. Trimming cost V 1 base and J 3 bases; bases outside gene matches: 4. This CDR3 is built from 15 residues. DNA of the CDR3: TGTGCCAGCAGCTTAGAGGACAGGGCGCACACTGAAGCTTTCTTT. Its protein product is CASSLEDRAHTEAFF.

This rearrangement joins TRBV6-5 to TRBJ2-7; possible D gene TRBD2, 7 bases. V was clipped by 5 bases and J by 7 bases, with 21 bases between them. The CDR3 covers 15 residues. Germline V gene lookup returns CDR1 MNHEY and CDR2 SVGAGI. The DNA for the CDR3 is TGTGCCAGCAGTCTCTCCGGGGGGCCGGTGCAGGAGCAGTACTTC. Translation gives CASSLSGGPVQEQYF.

This clone was counted once. The V and J genes are TRBV6-5 and TRBJ1-2, with 7 bases identical to TRBD1. V shed 6 bases, J shed 7 bases, and the junction held 11 bases outside the gene matches. The CDR3 extends over 14 amino acids. Germline CDR1 and CDR2: MNHEY and SVGAGI. DNA for the CDR3: TGTGCCAGCAGCCGTGACAGGGCTTCGGTTGGCTACACCTTC. Translation: CASSRDRASVGYTF.

The chain couples TRBV7-9 to TRBJ1-3; maybe TRBD1 (5 bases). CDR1 and CDR2 (germline): SEHNR, FQNEAQ (reference sequence). V dropped 4 bases and J dropped 5 bases, with 18 bases sitting between them. The CDR3 sequence is 16 residues long. This chain's CDR3 is CASSSPIQGRRNTIYF. The CDR3, as DNA: TGTGCCAGCAGCTCTCCCATCCAGGGCAGAAGAAACACCATATATTTT.

The chain links TRBV19 to TRBJ1-4; D is perhaps TRBD1 (6 bases). The germline V gene has CDR1 LNHDA and CDR2 SQIVND (reference sequence). V was pared by 6 bases and J by 5 bases, with 16 bases between. The CDR3 extends over 15 amino acids. The chain's CDR3 is CASRAIGQQNEKLFF. In nucleotides, the CDR3 is TGTGCCAGTAGAGCCATCGGACAGCAAAATGAAAAACTGTTTTTT.

The chain uses TRBV7-9 and TRBJ2-5; maybe TRBD1 (5 bases). The V gene lost 2 bases and the J gene lost 5 bases, with 15 bases spanning the gap. CDR3 length: 15 amino acids. Germline CDR1 reads SEHNR; CDR2 reads FQNEAQ (reference sequence). Here the CDR3 DNA reads TGTGCCAGCAGCTTACAGGACATGCGTGGGGAGACCCAGTACTTC. The encoded protein is CASSLQDMRGETQYF.

The chain uses TRBV7-9 and TRBJ2-5; 10 nucleotides agree with TRBD2. Per germline, CDR1 SEHNR and CDR2 FQNEAQ (reference sequence). The CDR3 has 17 amino acids. Germline trimming cut 3 bases from V and 0 bases from J; bases unmatched to any gene: 7. The CDR3 sequence: CASSFLAGAEYQETQYF. The CDR3 DNA reads as TGTGCCAGCAGCTTTCTAGCGGGGGCCGAGTACCAAGAGACCCAGTACTTC.

This clone was detected only a few times. V is TRBV6-1 and J is TRBJ1-2; D is unresolved. Trimming pared 2 bases from V and 4 bases from J, leaving 14 bases between. The germline V gene encodes CDR1 MNHNS and CDR2 SASEGT. The CDR3 covers 15 residues. The DNA for the CDR3 is TGTGCCAGCAGTGAACTCGGGAGTGAGGTCTATGGCTACACCTTC. It translates to CASSELGSEVYGYTF.

This chain links TRBV11-3 with TRBJ2-5, with 11 bases lining up with TRBD1. There are 16 residues in the CDR3. Looked up from germline, CDR1 is SGHNT and CDR2 is YENEEA. Trimming at V came to 1 base and at J to 5 bases, leaving 6 bases not matched to a gene. The CDR3 reads CASSLGRTGGEETQYF. The CDR3 DNA follows: TGTGCCAGCAGCTTAGGAAGGACAGGGGGCGAGGAGACCCAGTACTTC.

V usage is TRBV7-9 and J usage is TRBJ2-1; D tentatively reads TRBD1 or TRBD2 (6 bases each). This CDR3 is 17 amino acids long. Germline V gene data show CDR1 as SEHNR and CDR2 as FQNEAQ (reference sequence). V was pared by 2 bases and J by 0 bases, with 14 bases between. DNA of the CDR3: TGTGCCAGCAGCTTAAAAGGGGGGTTGAACTCCTACAATGAGCAGTTCTTC. Amino acids: CASSLKGGLNSYNEQFF.

This clone was picked up one time. The V call is TRBV19, the J call TRBJ1-3; TRBD1 might be the D (6 bases). V dropped 6 bases and J dropped 1 base, with 19 bases sitting between them. Germline V CDR1 and CDR2: LNHDA, SQIVND (reference sequence). The CDR3 is 17 residues long. CDR3 nucleotides: TGTGCCAGTAGACCTACTCGGGGTCAGGGGTCTGGAAACACCATATATTTT. As protein: CASRPTRGQGSGNTIYF.

The rearrangement joins TRBV13 to TRBJ2-5, with a weak D call TRBD1 (5 bases). The ends were cut back, 5 bases at V and 5 bases at J, with 12 bases in the middle. Per the germline V gene, CDR1 is PRHDT and CDR2 is FYEKMQ (reference sequence). This CDR3 is 13 amino acids long. CDR3: CASSRRVGETQYF. The CDR3 nucleotides read TGTGCCAGCAGCCGCAGGGTAGGGGAGACCCAGTACTTC.

This clone was recorded only once. CDR3 sequence: CASSYRQSTPGNTIYF. The CDR3 DNA follows: TGTGCCAGCAGTTACCGACAGAGTACCCCTGGAAACACCATATATTTT. This sequence joins TRBV6-6 and TRBJ1-3; the D gene is possibly TRBD1 (5 bases). V was clipped by 2 bases and J by 2 bases, with 13 bases between them. The CDR3 length is 16 residues. Germline values: CDR1 MNHNY, CDR2 SVGAGI (reference sequence).

The chain has TRBV10-3 and TRBJ2-7; tentatively, D is TRBD1 or TRBD2 (7 bases each). V was trimmed by 6 bases and J by 5 bases, leaving 14 bases between them. The CDR3 has 13 residues. Germline V gene lookup returns CDR1 ENHRY and CDR2 SYGVKD. The CDR3 sequence: CAIRGGTAHEQYF. The CDR3 region has the DNA TGTGCCATCAGGGGGGGGACAGCCCACGAGCAGTACTTC.

The V gene is TRBV18, the J gene TRBJ1-4; 7 bases fit TRBD1. J was trimmed by 3 bases and V by 3 bases; bases with no gene match: 13. The CDR3 runs to 18 residues. Germline CDR1 is KGHSH and CDR2 is LQKENI. CDR3 region: CASSPRLTGTDANEKLFF. Written as DNA, the CDR3 is TGTGCCAGCTCACCGCGACTGACAGGGACAGACGCTAATGAAAAACTGTTTTTT.

CDR3 sequence (DNA): TGTGCCAGCACTGAGCTCTACGAGCAGTACTTC. As protein: CASTELYEQYF. The J gene is TRBJ2-7, the V gene TRBV2; no clear D. V was cut by 7 bases and J by 3 bases, with 7 bases left in between. Germline values: CDR1 SNHLY, CDR2 FYNNEI. This CDR3 has 11 amino acids.

The chain recombines TRBV5-1 with TRBJ1-6; the D is unclear. The CDR3 loop spans 13 amino acids. Between the trimmed V and J ends, which lost 0 bases and 11 bases, there was a span of 9 bases. Germline-derived CDR1 and CDR2 are SGHRS and YFSETQ. The CDR3 reads CASSLGQNAPLHF. The CDR3 DNA sequence: TGCGCCAGCAGCTTGGGCCAAAACGCACCCCTCCACTTT.

J is TRBJ2-5 and V is TRBV20-1; D call uncertain. Germline loops: CDR1 DFQATT, CDR2 SNEGSKA (reference sequence). The CDR3 is 10 amino acids. Trimming removed 2 bases from V and 5 bases from J, with 3 bases in between. The CDR3 is CSARMETQYF. The CDR3 DNA reads TGCAGTGCTAGAATGGAGACCCAGTACTTC.

J is TRBJ2-7 and V is TRBV6-6; 7 nucleotides match TRBD1. CDR3 length: 14 residues. With V trimmed by 6 bases and J by 3 bases, 8 bases remained unmatched. Germline values: CDR1 MNHNY, CDR2 SVGAGI (reference sequence). CDR3: CASRPRQGGYEQYF. The CDR3 DNA follows: TGTGCCAGCAGACCCAGACAGGGTGGCTACGAGCAGTACTTC.

CDR3 residues: CASSVRFGTSVTDTQYF. In DNA, the CDR3 is TGTGCCAGCAGCGTACGTTTCGGGACTAGCGTCACAGATACGCAGTATTTT. The chain links TRBV9 to TRBJ2-3; TRBD2 aligns across 10 bases. Unmatched junction bases numbered 7, after V lost 1 base and J lost 2 bases. The CDR3 totals 17 residues. Germline CDR1 SGDLS, CDR2 YYNGEE.